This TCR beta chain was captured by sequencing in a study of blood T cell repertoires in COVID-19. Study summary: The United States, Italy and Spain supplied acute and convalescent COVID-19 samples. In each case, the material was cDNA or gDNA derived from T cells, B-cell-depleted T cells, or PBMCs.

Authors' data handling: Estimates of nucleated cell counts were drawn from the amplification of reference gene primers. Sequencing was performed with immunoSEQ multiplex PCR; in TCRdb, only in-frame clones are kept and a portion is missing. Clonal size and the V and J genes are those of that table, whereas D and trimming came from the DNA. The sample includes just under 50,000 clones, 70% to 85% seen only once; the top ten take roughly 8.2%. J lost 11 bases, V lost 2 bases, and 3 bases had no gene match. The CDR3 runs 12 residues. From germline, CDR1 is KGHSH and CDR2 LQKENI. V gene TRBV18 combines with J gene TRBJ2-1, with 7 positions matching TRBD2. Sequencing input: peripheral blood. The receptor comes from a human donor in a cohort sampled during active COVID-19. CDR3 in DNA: TGTGCCAGCTCACCAGAGACTAGCAAGCAGTTCTTC. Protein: CASSPETSKQFF.